The rows below give T cell receptor beta chains drawn from one sample of a study of cytotoxic CD8 clonotypes in ibrutinib-treated CLL. The assay was immunoSEQ multiplex PCR, and TCRdb's table has in-frame clones only and misses some. Of 300,000 to 350,000 clones in the sample, 80% were seen once. Sequences were derived from PBMCs, sampled before ibrutinib treatment. These TCRs come from a human donor with chronic lymphocytic leukemia. Each CDR3 is given with its conserved first and last residue. Fields, in order: J gene, clone size, D gene, V gene, CDR3 protein, CDR3 DNA. A D gene is named only where the DNA matches it firmly. Size is stated for part of the rows, as once, few or many counts, or as a class when the clone is expanded.

TRBJ2-1	few	.	TRBV18	CASSPFAGGDEQFF	TGTGCCAGCTCACCGTTCGCCGGGGGCGACGAGCAGTTCTTC
TRBJ2-7	.	TRBD1	TRBV5-6	CASSNRDRGIYEQYF	TGTGCCAGCAGCAACCGGGACAGGGGCATCTACGAGCAGTACTTC
TRBJ2-5	.	.	TRBV19	CASSIGQGYETQYF	TGTGCCAGTAGTATCGGCCAGGGGTATGAGACCCAGTACTTC
TRBJ2-7	.	.	TRBV29-1	CSAGTLYEQYF	TGCAGCGCCGGGACCCTCTACGAGCAGTACTTC
TRBJ2-1	.	TRBD2	TRBV29-1	CSVLGLAKVNEQFF	TGCAGCGTCCTGGGACTAGCGAAGGTCAATGAGCAGTTCTTC
TRBJ1-4	.	.	TRBV28	CATNRGLGEKLFF	TGTGCCACGAACCGGGGGCTGGGTGAAAAACTGTTTTTT
TRBJ2-3	.	.	TRBV30	CAWSVWASTDTQYF	TGTGCCTGGAGTGTATGGGCAAGCACAGATACGCAGTATTTT
TRBJ1-5	.	.	TRBV6-5	CASTDGTDSFHF	TGTGCCAGCACCGATGGGACCGATTCGTTTCATTTT
TRBJ2-2	.	TRBD1	TRBV27	CASKVQGLGELFF	TGTGCCAGCAAAGTACAGGGGTTGGGGGAGCTGTTTTTT
TRBJ1-5	.	.	TRBV28	CASSLGLQPQHF	TGTGCCAGCAGTTTAGGTTTACAGCCCCAGCATTTT
TRBJ2-7	.	TRBD2	TRBV27	CASSLWGGREQYF	TGTGCCAGCAGTTTATGGGGAGGGCGCGAGCAGTACTTC
TRBJ2-7	.	TRBD1	TRBV5-4	CASSRTGLTYEQYF	TGTGCCAGCAGCCGGACAGGCCTAACCTACGAGCAGTACTTC
TRBJ2-3	.	TRBD2	TRBV7-9	CASSPGTSGYHTQYF	TGTGCCAGCAGCCCCGGGACTAGCGGGTACCATACGCAGTATTTT
TRBJ2-7	.	.	TRBV19	CASSSARTAAYEQYF	TGTGCCAGTAGTTCCGCCCGGACAGCCGCCTACGAGCAGTACTTC
TRBJ1-2	.	.	TRBV9	CASSVELSGQSYGYTF	TGTGCCAGCAGCGTAGAACTTTCTGGGCAGTCCTATGGCTACACCTTC
TRBJ2-7	.	TRBD1	TRBV27	CASSLDRENYEQYF	TGTGCCAGCAGTCTCGACAGGGAGAATTACGAGCAGTACTTC
TRBJ1-3	.	.	TRBV6-6	CASSLNSGNTIYF	TGTGCCAGCAGTTTGAACAGTGGAAACACCATATATTTT
TRBJ2-3	.	.	TRBV7-8	CASSLGWQIRTDTQYF	TGTGCCAGCAGCTTAGGTTGGCAGATTCGCACAGATACGCAGTATTTT
TRBJ1-2	.	TRBD1	TRBV5-1	CASSPNDRGVDNYGYTF	TGCGCCAGCAGCCCGAACGACAGGGGCGTCGATAACTATGGCTACACCTTC
TRBJ1-1	.	.	TRBV6-1	CASSVGWGGNTEAFF	TGTGCCAGCAGTGTAGGGTGGGGTGGGAACACTGAAGCTTTCTTT
TRBJ1-3	few	.	TRBV29-1	CSVAGSGNTIYF	TGCAGCGTTGCCGGCTCTGGAAACACCATATATTTT
TRBJ2-1	.	TRBD1	TRBV28	CASSLVFGTGALFYNEQFF	TGTGCCAGCAGTTTAGTTTTTGGGACAGGGGCTCTGTTTTACAATGAGCAGTTCTTC
TRBJ2-1	few	TRBD2	TRBV5-4	CASSPGLDNEQFF	TGTGCCAGCAGCCCGGGACTAGACAATGAGCAGTTCTTC
TRBJ1-2	.	TRBD1	TRBV2	CASSERTGMPYGYTF	TGTGCCAGCAGTGAACGGACAGGGATGCCCTATGGCTACACCTTC
TRBJ2-3	.	.	TRBV29-1	CSVFGTDTQYF	TGCAGCGTTTTCGGGACAGATACGCAGTATTTT
TRBJ1-1	few	.	TRBV28	CAAIGGTEAFF	TGTGCCGCAATCGGAGGGACTGAAGCTTTCTTT
TRBJ2-5	few	.	TRBV6-5	CASSYYRGETQYF	TGTGCCAGCAGTTACTATAGGGGTGAGACCCAGTACTTC
TRBJ2-7	.	.	TRBV7-6	CASSLAAGQPYEQYF	TGTGCCAGCAGCTTAGCGGCTGGACAACCCTACGAGCAGTACTTC
TRBJ2-5	few	.	TRBV29-1	CSATQETQYF	TGCAGCGCAACCCAAGAGACCCAGTACTTC
TRBJ2-2	.	.	TRBV4-3	CASSQELGDTGELFF	TGCGCCAGCAGCCAAGAACTGGGGGATACCGGGGAGCTGTTTTTT
TRBJ1-1	.	.	TRBV30	CAWSQGSTEAFF	TGTGCCTGGAGTCAGGGGAGTACTGAAGCTTTCTTT
TRBJ2-7	.	TRBD2	TRBV5-1	CASSLGLAGLYEQYF	TGCGCCAGCAGCTTAGGACTAGCGGGCCTCTACGAGCAGTACTTC
TRBJ1-4	.	.	TRBV11-2	CASSLDPTSKLFF	TGTGCCAGCAGCTTAGATCCTACGAGTAAACTGTTTTTT
TRBJ2-7	.	TRBD2	TRBV7-7	CASSPSGTSVSLSF	TGTGCCAGCAGCCCCTCCGGGACTAGCGTGAGCCTCTCCTTC
TRBJ1-2	.	.	TRBV14	CASSQRAHPNYGYTF	TGTGCCAGCAGCCAAAGAGCGCATCCTAACTATGGCTACACCTTC
TRBJ1-1	.	TRBD1	TRBV6-5	CASTRDRGRNTEAFF	TGTGCCAGCACCCGAGACAGGGGACGGAACACTGAAGCTTTCTTT
TRBJ2-5	.	TRBD2	TRBV7-2	CASSLVLAGWQETQYF	TGTGCCAGCAGCTTAGTTTTAGCGGGGTGGCAAGAGACCCAGTACTTC
TRBJ1-4	.	.	TRBV4-3	CASSQAPHRGEKLFF	TGCGCCAGCAGCCAAGCACCCCACCGGGGTGAAAAACTGTTTTTT
TRBJ2-7	.	.	TRBV6-6	CASSYSAGLYEQYF	TGTGCCAGCAGTTACTCGGCAGGACTCTACGAGCAGTACTTC
TRBJ2-7	.	.	TRBV30	CAWTGTSYEQYF	TGTGCCTGGACAGGGACTTCCTACGAGCAGTACTTC
TRBJ2-7	.	TRBD2	TRBV5-5	CASSLAEGGREQYF	TGTGCCAGCAGCTTGGCCGAGGGAGGGCGCGAGCAGTACTTC
TRBJ1-4	.	.	TRBV30	CAFDRELGEKLFF	TGTGCCTTTGATCGAGAACTGGGGGAAAAACTGTTTTTT
TRBJ2-1	few	TRBD2	TRBV19	CASSITSGSGNEQFF	TGTGCCAGTAGTATAACTAGCGGGAGTGGCAATGAGCAGTTCTTC
TRBJ1-2	.	.	TRBV11-1	CASSENSMGGAYGYTF	TGTGCCAGCAGCGAAAACTCCATGGGGGGCGCCTATGGCTACACCTTC
TRBJ2-7	.	.	TRBV13	CASSLRRSAGNSYEQYF	TGTGCCAGCAGCTTAAGGCGGTCGGCAGGCAACTCCTACGAGCAGTACTTC
TRBJ2-7	.	TRBD2	TRBV19	CASSMSGRAPGYEQYF	TGTGCCAGTAGTATGAGCGGGAGAGCACCGGGCTACGAGCAGTACTTC
TRBJ2-1	.	TRBD2	TRBV4-3	CASSRGTSGEQFF	TGCGCCAGCAGCCGAGGGACTAGCGGTGAGCAGTTCTTC
TRBJ2-7	.	.	TRBV28	CANHEYRDPDYEQYF	TGTGCCAACCACGAATACCGGGACCCAGACTACGAGCAGTACTTC
TRBJ1-5	.	TRBD1	TRBV28	CASSAGGLGNQPQHF	TGTGCCAGCAGCGCAGGGGGTCTTGGCAATCAGCCCCAGCATTTT
TRBJ1-1	.	.	TRBV30	CAWSVREMDTEAFF	TGTGCCTGGAGTGTCCGGGAGATGGACACTGAAGCTTTCTTT
TRBJ2-5	.	TRBD2	TRBV7-7	CASSLSPQARGAQYF	TGTGCCAGCAGCTTATCCCCTCAGGCCCGGGGGGCCCAGTACTTC
TRBJ2-3	.	.	TRBV7-8	CASSPDLDTQYF	TGTGCCAGCAGCCCCGACTTAGATACGCAGTATTTT